Sequencing of this T cell receptor (beta chain) was carried out in a study of shared clonotypes between healthy human individuals. Overall study: Per-donor plates numbered three CD4 naive, three CD4 memory, two CD8 naive and one CD8 memory.

The CDR3 covers 14 residues. Trimming cost V 5 bases and J 3 bases; bases outside gene matches: 6. The germline V gene encodes CDR1 SEHNR and CDR2 FQNEAQ (reference sequence). Healthy HIV-negative adults with no recent acute infections or vaccinations were recruited as donors. It was at deep level that the assay was run. The repertoire was sequenced with immunoSEQ multiplex PCR; TCRdb's copy has only in-frame clones and lacks some. This sample yields roughly 650,000 clones, of which about 97% are seen a single time; roughly 0.05% belongs to the top ten. V and J are TRBV7-9 and TRBJ2-5; 7 nucleotides agree with TRBD2. The material sequenced was naive CD4+ T cells sorted from blood. The subset here: CD45RA+ positively selected. The sequence was obtained from a woman aged 30 to 39 in good health. The CDR3, as DNA: TGTGCCAGCAGCCCGGGGGGATTGGAAGAGACCCAGTACTTC. Its protein is CASSPGGLEETQYF. Supplemented by reference TRBV7-9 and TRBJ2-5, the full variable domain reads DTGVSQNPRHKITKRGQNVTFRCDPISEHNRLYWYRQTLGQGPEFLTYFQNEAQLEKSRLLSDRFSAERPKGSFSTLEIQRTEQGDSAMYLCASSPGGLEETQYFGPGTRLLVL.